This TCR beta chain was sequenced during a study of blood T cell repertoires in COVID-19. This table comes from immunoSEQ multiplex PCR, and its TCRdb copy is limited to in-frame clones, with some not included. The sample yields about 240,000 clones, 85% seen once. Looked up from germline, CDR1 is SGHAT and CDR2 is FQNNGV. This CDR3 is built from 15 residues. V was clipped by 1 base and J by 1 base, with 10 bases between them. It was during active infection that Seattle patients were enrolled and then longitudinally followed. Input material: peripheral blood. The rearrangement links TRBV11-2 to TRBJ2-5; D gene uncertain. This sequence originates from a man aged 45 to 65 with COVID-19, enrolled during active disease. CDR3 DNA sequence: TGTGCCAGCAGCTTAGCCCCAGGATTCCAAGAGACCCAGTACTTC. Amino acids: CASSLAPGFQETQYF.